Below, 9 T cell receptor beta chains from the same sample are listed, as sequenced in a study of breast tumors, draining lymph nodes, adjacent tissues. Breast cancer patients provided tissue from their axillary draining lymph nodes. One entry per CDR3 protein results from TCRdb running MiXCR on the multiplex PCR reads. The table shows 200,000 to 250,000 distinct CDR3 sequences, with roughly a third occurring only once. The sequencing input was axillary lymph node tissue. The receptors derive from a female donor with breast cancer. Some clones in this sample may be carry-over from other donors' samples.

This clonotype came up many times. The CDR3 coding sequence is TGTGCCAGCAGTGAAGCTAGACTGACGGGAGATACGCAGTATTTT. Translation gives CASSEARLTGDTQYF. The chain links TRBV6-1 to TRBJ2-3; D is ambiguous. The germline CDR1 and CDR2 sequences are MNHNS and SASEGT. V shed 0 bases and J shed 5 bases, with 12 bases lying between them. CDR3 length: 15 residues.

This clonotype showed up many times. The CDR3 protein is CASSIGTYEQYF. The CDR3 DNA sequence: TGTGCCAGTAGTATAGGGACCTACGAGCAGTACTTC. The J gene is TRBJ2-7, the V gene TRBV19, with D hard to call. The CDR3 length is 12 residues. Trimming stripped 1 base from V and 2 bases from J, with 3 bases between. Germline lookup yields CDR1 LNHDA and CDR2 SQIVND (reference sequence).

This chain connects TRBV6-6 to TRBJ2-2, with 12 nucleotides matching TRBD2. With V trimmed by 11 bases and J by 4 bases, 8 bases remained unmatched. CDR1 and CDR2 (germline): MNHNY, SVGAGI (reference sequence). The length of the CDR3 is 15 residues. CDR3 in amino acids: CALGLAGGSTGELFF. In nucleotides, the CDR3 is TGTGCCCTAGGCCTAGCGGGGGGGAGCACCGGGGAGCTGTTTTTT.

In regard to this clonotype: A much larger clone lies a single base off, so this may be a read error. V is TRBV30 and J is TRBJ2-7; 9 nucleotides match TRBD1. The CDR3 is made up of 12 amino acids. Trimming cost V 4 bases and J 9 bases; bases outside gene matches: 7. Germline lookup yields CDR1 GTSNPN and CDR2 SVGIG (reference sequence). The CDR3 nucleotides read TGTGCCTGGATGGGGACAGGGCGCGGGCAGTACTTC. Residues: CAWMGTGRGQYF.

This clonotype was seen repeatedly, ten times or more. One junction end does not reproduce the germline sequence, and a read error may be involved. The CDR3 sequence is CASSPDPGLANTGELFF. In DNA form, the CDR3 reads TGTGCTAGCAGCCCCGACCCGGGACTAGCTAACACCGGGGAGCTGTTTTTT. This chain connects TRBV7-7 to TRBJ2-2, with 9 bases aligning to TRBD2. Germline V CDR1 and CDR2: SSHAT, FNYEAQ (reference sequence). This CDR3 spans 17 amino acids.

This clonotype was detected ten times or more. The rearrangement uses TRBV5-1 and TRBJ2-3; 9 bases line up with TRBD1. Looked up from germline, CDR1 is SGHRS and CDR2 is YFSETQ. V dropped 4 bases and J dropped 6; count of bases not matched to a gene: 9. CDR3 length equals 15 residues. The chain's CDR3 is CASSATGGAGDTQYF. The DNA of the CDR3 is TGCGCCAGCAGCGCCACAGGGGGCGCCGGGGATACGCAGTATTTT.

This clonotype came up a few times. V and J are TRBV5-1 and TRBJ2-5; 7 nucleotides align to TRBD2. Per the germline V gene, CDR1 is SGHRS and CDR2 is YFSETQ. Trimming removed 0 bases from V and 5 bases from J; junction bases left unmatched: 4. The CDR3 runs 14 residues. This chain's CDR3 is CASSLVGGSETQYF. Written as DNA, the CDR3 is TGCGCCAGCAGCTTGGTGGGAGGGAGCGAGACCCAGTACTTC. Together with reference TRBV5-1 and TRBJ2-5, the CDR3 gives the full variable domain: KAGVTQTPRYLIKTRGQQVTLSCSPISGHRSVSWYQQTPGQGLQFLFEYFSETQRNKGNFPGRFSGRQFSNSRSEMNVSTLELGDSALYLCASSLVGGSETQYFGPGTRLLVL.

This clonotype has a count of ten or more. This chain connects TRBV3-1 to TRBJ1-2, with D possibly matching TRBD1 (5 bases). The CDR3 is 12 amino acids. Between the trimmed V and J ends, which lost 1 base and 7 bases, there was a span of 7 bases. In germline, CDR1 is LGHDT, CDR2 YNNKEL (reference sequence). The DNA for the CDR3 is TGTGCCAGCAGCCAAGGGGGGGTTGGCTACACCTTC. Its protein is CASSQGGVGYTF.

This clonotype has a count of ten or more. The chain has TRBV13 and TRBJ1-4; D call uncertain. V shed 6 bases and J shed 10 bases, with 12 bases lying between them. There are 12 residues in the CDR3. Germline values: CDR1 PRHDT, CDR2 FYEKMQ (reference sequence). The CDR3, as DNA: TGTGCCAGCAGGTTGTTGGGAGGAAAACTGTTTTTT. It is translated as CASRLLGGKLFF.